This T cell receptor (beta chain) was recovered during a study of T-cell reconstitution after alpha-beta-depleted transplantation in children. Per germline, CDR1 MGHDK and CDR2 SYGVNS. The CDR3 contains 14 residues. V lost 8 bases, J lost 0 bases, and 13 bases lay in between. Unique molecular identifiers were incorporated when the TCRbeta library was constructed. Each CDR3 protein is one row after TCRdb ran MiXCR on the PCR reads. The repertoire holds under 450,000 distinct CDR3 sequences, with 10% to 15% as singletons. This clonotype was seen more than once but under ten times. This receptor was identified in a human donor who donated a stem cell graft to a child with Fanconi anemia. This chain uses TRBV25-1 with TRBJ1-2, with unresolved D. The sample in question was PBMCs, obtained from the stem cell graft. The CDR3 bases are TGTGCCAGCTCTTCCGGAGTAACTAACTATGGCTACACCTTC. Encoded protein: CASSSGVTNYGYTF.